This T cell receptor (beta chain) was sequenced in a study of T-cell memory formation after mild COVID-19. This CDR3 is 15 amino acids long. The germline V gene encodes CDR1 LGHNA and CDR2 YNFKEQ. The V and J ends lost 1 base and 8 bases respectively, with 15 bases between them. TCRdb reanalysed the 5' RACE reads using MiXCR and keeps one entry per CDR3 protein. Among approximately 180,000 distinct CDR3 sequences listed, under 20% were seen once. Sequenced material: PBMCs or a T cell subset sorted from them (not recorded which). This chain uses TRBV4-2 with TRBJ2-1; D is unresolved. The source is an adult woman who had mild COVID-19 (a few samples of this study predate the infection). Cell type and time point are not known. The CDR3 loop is CASSQVMSELYEQFF. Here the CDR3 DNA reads TGTGCCAGCAGCCAAGTGATGTCTGAGCTGTATGAGCAGTTCTTC.